The present T cell receptor beta chain was sequenced within a study of T cells in Graves' hyperthyroidism and ophthalmopathy. Broader study findings: Blood samples included most of the expanded thyroid clonotypes exceeding 0.001.

In regard to this clonotype: What it binds is not known.

The CDR3 regions of TCR beta were amplified from RNA transcripts. During a first-round RT-PCR of the TCR CDR3, the HTBI primer set was used. TCRdb re-called the multiplex PCR reads through MiXCR, storing one row per CDR3 protein. The data show about 290,000 distinct CDR3 sequences, approximately 13% seen once. Calling Graves' hyperthyroidism stable meant ophthalmopathy did not progress within 18 months. Used for diagnoses were clinical symptoms, serum thyroxine and TRAb, thyroid ultrasound and orbital computed tomography. Fresh peripheral blood, about 9.6 ml, yielded the PBMCs. Germline values: CDR1 KGHDR, CDR2 SFDVKD. The CDR3 is made up of 16 amino acids. The J segment lost 5 bases and the V segment lost 2 bases, leaving 6 bases of the junction unmatched.

The chain recombines TRBV24-1 with TRBJ1-5; 9 bases agree with TRBD1. The origin of this receptor is a woman in her thirties or forties with Graves' hyperthyroidism. The source material was blood. The CDR3 nucleotides read TGTGCCACCAGTGATTCTGGGACAGGGAACGATCAGCCCCAGCATTTT. Translating it yields CATSDSGTGNDQPQHF.